The clone carrying this TCR beta chain was counted many times. Germline CDR1 reads SQVTM; CDR2 reads ANQGSEA. CDR3 length: 14 amino acids. V lost 6 bases and J lost 0; bases outside the gene matches: 7. Unique molecular identifiers were added to individual cDNA molecules. Each CDR3 protein gets one entry after TCRdb re-called the 5' RACE reads with MiXCR. Of tens of thousands of distinct CDR3 sequences listed, over 10% are singletons. The data derive from a study of early T cells in non-severe SARS-CoV-2 infection. On the study more broadly: Sequencing was performed on bulk RNA from unsorted whole blood, leaving chains unpaired.

The source is an adult who was a healthcare worker with PCR-confirmed SARS-CoV-2 infection or an uninfected control (not recorded which). The specimen was whole blood, collected at baseline. The chain recombines TRBV29-1 with TRBJ2-7; TRBD1 agrees at 8 bases. CDR3 in DNA: TGCAGCGTCGTCGGACAGGGCAGCTCCTACGAGCAGTACTTC. Translating it yields CSVVGQGSSYEQYF.